These 20 T cell receptor beta chains were sequenced from one sample in a study of beta chain features in type 1 diabetes. Sequenced material consisted of expressed TCRB transcripts (all of the isolated RNA was reverse transcribed). The assay was immunoSEQ multiplex PCR, and TCRdb's table has in-frame clones only and misses some. Among 95,000 to 150,000 clones listed, about 17% were seen once. These TCRs are of unknown antigen specificity. Notes on the study in general: In every one of the four CD4+ subsets, TCRB CDR3s were moderately but significantly shorter in Type 1 diabetes patients.

The sequencing input was central memory CD4+ T cells from blood. All receptors come from a man aged 25 to 40 with type 1 diabetes.

This chain uses TRBV4-3 with TRBJ1-1, with D hard to call. Trimming took off 0 bases at V and 0 bases at J, with 5 bases between the two ends. Germline V gives CDR1 LGHNA, CDR2 YSLEER. This CDR3 spans 14 amino acids. CDR3 DNA sequence: TGCGCCAGCAGCCAAGAACATATGAACACTGAAGCTTTCTTT. Translation: CASSQEHMNTEAFF.

J is TRBJ1-2 and V is TRBV30; the D gene is possibly TRBD1 (5 bases). CDR1 is GTSNPN and CDR2 is SVGIG in the germline V gene (reference sequence). V was pared by 4 bases and J by 8 bases, with 20 bases between. The CDR3 runs to 14 residues. The CDR3 here is CAWIGNSETGGYTF. The CDR3 coding sequence is TGTGCCTGGATCGGGAACAGCGAAACAGGAGGCTACACCTTC.

V is TRBV7-9 and J is TRBJ1-6; 8 bases map to TRBD1. J was trimmed by 10 bases and V by 5 bases; bases with no gene match: 16. The germline V gene has CDR1 SEHNR and CDR2 FQNEAQ (reference sequence). The CDR3 runs to 17 residues. CDR3 nucleotides: TGTGCCAGCAGCACTAGGGGATCCGGGACAGGAGGATCACCCCTCCACTTT. It yields the protein CASSTRGSGTGGSPLHF.

V is TRBV10-1 and J is TRBJ2-7, with TRBD1 as a possible D gene (6 bases). Between the trimmed V and J ends, which lost 0 bases and 3 bases, there was a span of 15 bases. Germline V CDR1 and CDR2: WNHNN, SYGVQD (reference sequence). The CDR3 runs 16 residues. CDR3 nucleotides: TGCGCCAGCAGTGAGTCCATAGGACAGCAGATCTACGAGCAGTACTTC. Its protein product is CASSESIGQQIYEQYF.

The chain employs TRBV9 and TRBJ1-2; the D gene is possibly TRBD1 (6 bases). Trimming removed 7 bases from V and 2 bases from J, with 18 bases in between. This CDR3 is built from 15 residues. CDR1 is SGDLS, CDR2 YYNGEE, per germline. CDR3 nucleotides: TGTGCCAGCCCCAGAGAGAGTCAGGGGAACTATGGCTACACCTTC. This gives the protein CASPRESQGNYGYTF.

This clone has a handful of counts. The chain has TRBV5-1 and TRBJ2-5; tentatively, D is TRBD1 (6 bases). The CDR3 contains 14 residues. Per germline, CDR1 SGHRS and CDR2 YFSETQ. V lost 4 bases, J lost 1 base, and 11 bases lay in between. CDR3: CASSPGTTQETQYF. The CDR3 DNA follows: TGCGCCAGCAGCCCCGGGACAACCCAAGAGACCCAGTACTTC.

This clone was counted once. This sequence joins TRBV7-2 and TRBJ1-1; possibly TRBD1 for D (5 bases). CDR1 is SGHTA, CDR2 FQGNSA, per germline. Trimming cost V 5 bases and J 5 bases, with 15 bases left between them. CDR3 size: 14 residues. In nucleotides, the CDR3 is TGTGCCAGCAGCAAACGACAGCCGGCGACTGAAGCTTTCTTT. This encodes CASSKRQPATEAFF.

This clone has just a few counts. The chain has TRBV27 and TRBJ2-7; D call uncertain. V was trimmed by 2 bases and J by 0 bases, leaving 11 bases between them. The CDR3 contains 15 residues. Germline V gives CDR1 MNHEY, CDR2 SMNVEV (reference sequence). The CDR3 DNA reads as TGTGCCAGCAGTTTACATGAACCTTTCTCCTACGAGCAGTACTTC. Translating it yields CASSLHEPFSYEQYF.

This clone showed up just a few times. The junction departs from the called germline gene at one end, perhaps through a read error. The V call is TRBV4-3, the J call TRBJ2-1; 11 bases match TRBD2. This CDR3 is 19 amino acids long. Germline V gene lookup returns CDR1 LGHNA and CDR2 YSLEER. The CDR3: CASRQDQLAGAYSYNEQFF. The CDR3 nucleotides read TGCGCCAGCAGACAAGACCAACTAGCGGGGGCCTACTCCTACAATGAGCAGTTCTTC.

The chain's CDR3 is CASSWGQGADTQYF. CDR3 in DNA: TGTGCCAGCAGTTGGGGACAGGGGGCAGATACGCAGTATTTT. The chain combines TRBV6-5 with TRBJ2-3; TRBD1 agrees at 11 bases. Per the germline V gene, CDR1 is MNHEY and CDR2 is SVGAGI. The CDR3 is 14 residues long. The V and J ends lost 4 bases and 4 bases, in that order; junction bases with no gene match: 1.

In its sample, this clone was seen a few times. The rearrangement links TRBV30 to TRBJ1-2; the D gene is possibly TRBD1 (5 bases). Germline V gene lookup returns CDR1 GTSNPN and CDR2 SVGIG (reference sequence). This CDR3 has 14 residues. V was clipped by 0 bases and J by 2 bases, with 10 bases between them. CDR3 residues: CAWSVAGTNYGYTF. The CDR3 bases are TGTGCCTGGAGTGTAGCAGGGACCAACTATGGCTACACCTTC.

This clone came up a few times. The chain joins TRBV6-1 to TRBJ2-1, with 7 bases that match TRBD2. CDR3 length: 16 amino acids. The V and J ends lost 1 base and 0 bases, in that order; junction bases with no gene match: 3. The germline gives CDR1 MNHNS, CDR2 SASEGT. The CDR3 DNA follows: TGTGCCAGCAGTGAAGACGGGGACTACTCCTACAATGAGCAGTTCTTC. Its protein product is CASSEDGDYSYNEQFF.

The chain carries TRBV7-7 and TRBJ2-1; no clear D gene. Looked up from germline, CDR1 is SSHAT and CDR2 is FNYEAQ (reference sequence). The CDR3 consists of 12 residues. V was cut by 5 bases and J by 5 bases, with 7 bases left in between. The CDR3 bases are TGTGCCAGCAGCCTCGCTGACAATGAGCAGTTCTTC. It translates to CASSLADNEQFF.

This clone has more than one count but fewer than ten. The V call is TRBV6-1, the J call TRBJ1-5; TRBD1 might be the D (5 bases). The V end lost 5 bases, the J end lost 6 bases, and 14 bases lay between the germline ends. Germline V gene data show CDR1 as MNHNS and CDR2 as SASEGT. This CDR3 is built from 14 residues. CDR3 in amino acids: CASSLEGLGQPQHF. In DNA, the CDR3 is TGTGCCAGCAGTTTAGAGGGGCTAGGTCAGCCCCAGCATTTT.

This clone was found a few times. This sequence joins TRBV7-8 and TRBJ1-4; 10 bases are shared with TRBD1. This CDR3 is built from 15 residues. The germline V gene has CDR1 SGHVS and CDR2 FQNEAQ. The ends lost 4 bases at V and 7 bases at J; junction bases unmatched: 6. This chain's CDR3 is CASSSWDRGGEKLFF. CDR3 bases: TGTGCCAGCAGCTCATGGGACAGGGGAGGTGAAAAACTGTTTTTT. The full variable domain, with the rest looked up from reference TRBV7-8 and TRBJ1-4, is GAGVSQSPRYKVAKRGQDVALRCDPISGHVSLFWYQQALGQGPEFLTYFQNEAQLDKSGLPSDRFFAERPEGSVSTLKIQRTQQEDSAVYLCASSSWDRGGEKLFFGSGTQLSVL.

This clone was seen a handful of times. The rearrangement uses TRBV7-9 and TRBJ2-3, with 7 nucleotides matching TRBD2. The CDR3 has 16 residues. From germline, CDR1 is SEHNR and CDR2 FQNEAQ (reference sequence). V shed 2 bases, J shed 0 bases, and the junction held 5 bases outside the gene matches. CDR3 in amino acids: CASSLHAAGSTDTQYF. CDR3 DNA: TGTGCCAGCAGCTTACACGCAGCGGGAAGCACAGATACGCAGTATTTT.

This chain connects TRBV13 to TRBJ1-6; TRBD1 matches at 7 bases. CDR3 length: 14 residues. The germline V gene encodes CDR1 PRHDT and CDR2 FYEKMQ (reference sequence). Trimming at V came to 2 bases and at J to 11 bases, leaving 6 bases not matched to a gene. The CDR3 DNA is TGTGCCAGCAGCTTAACTTATGACAGGGCACCCCTCCACTTT. Protein sequence: CASSLTYDRAPLHF.

The V and J genes are TRBV29-1 and TRBJ2-7; D gene ambiguous. The CDR3 is made up of 12 amino acids. V lost 4 bases to trimming and J lost 4 bases, with 11 bases between them. Germline CDR1 is SQVTM and CDR2 is ANQGSEA. In nucleotides, the CDR3 is TGCAGCGTTGCTTGGGGATCGTACGAGCAGTACTTC. Its protein is CSVAWGSYEQYF.

This chain uses TRBV6-6 with TRBJ1-6; 9 bases agree with TRBD1. CDR3 length: 15 amino acids. The germline V gene encodes CDR1 MNHNY and CDR2 SVGAGI (reference sequence). The J segment lost 8 bases and the V segment lost 6 bases, leaving 8 bases of the junction unmatched. In DNA form, the CDR3 reads TGTGCCAGCAGAGACCCGACAGGGGGTTATTCACCCCTCCACTTT. It specifies CASRDPTGGYSPLHF.

The chain combines TRBV30 with TRBJ2-2, with D possibly being TRBD2 (7 bases). Germline values: CDR1 GTSNPN, CDR2 SVGIG (reference sequence). This CDR3 is 17 amino acids long. Trimming cost V 2 bases and J 2 bases, with 18 bases left between them. The CDR3 DNA follows: TGTGCCTGGAGTTACCCCCGCGGGGGCCTAAACACCGGGGAGCTGTTTTTT. Translated: CAWSYPRGGLNTGELFF.